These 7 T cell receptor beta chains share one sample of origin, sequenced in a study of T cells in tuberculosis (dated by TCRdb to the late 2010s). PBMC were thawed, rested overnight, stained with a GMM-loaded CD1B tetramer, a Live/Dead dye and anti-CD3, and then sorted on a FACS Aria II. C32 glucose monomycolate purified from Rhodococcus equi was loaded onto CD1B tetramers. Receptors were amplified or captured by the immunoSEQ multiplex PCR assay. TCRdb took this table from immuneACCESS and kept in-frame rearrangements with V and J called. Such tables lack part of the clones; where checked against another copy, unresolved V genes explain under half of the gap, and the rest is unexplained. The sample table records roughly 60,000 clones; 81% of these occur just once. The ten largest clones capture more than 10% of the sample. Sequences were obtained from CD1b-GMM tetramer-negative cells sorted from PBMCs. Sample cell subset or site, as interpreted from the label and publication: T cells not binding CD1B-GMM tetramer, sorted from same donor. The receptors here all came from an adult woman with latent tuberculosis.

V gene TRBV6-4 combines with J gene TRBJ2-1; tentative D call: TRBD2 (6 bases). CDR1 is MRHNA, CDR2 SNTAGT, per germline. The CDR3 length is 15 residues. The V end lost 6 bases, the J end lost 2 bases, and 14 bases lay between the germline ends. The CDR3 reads CASSESGHTYNEQFF. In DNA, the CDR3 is TGTGCCAGCAGCGAGAGCGGGCACACCTACAATGAGCAGTTCTTC.

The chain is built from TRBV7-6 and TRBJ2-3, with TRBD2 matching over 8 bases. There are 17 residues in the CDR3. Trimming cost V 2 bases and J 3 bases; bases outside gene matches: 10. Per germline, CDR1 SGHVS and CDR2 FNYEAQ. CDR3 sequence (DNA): TGTGCCAGCAGCTTACCCCACGGGGGGGCAATAACAGATACGCAGTATTTT. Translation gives CASSLPHGGAITDTQYF.

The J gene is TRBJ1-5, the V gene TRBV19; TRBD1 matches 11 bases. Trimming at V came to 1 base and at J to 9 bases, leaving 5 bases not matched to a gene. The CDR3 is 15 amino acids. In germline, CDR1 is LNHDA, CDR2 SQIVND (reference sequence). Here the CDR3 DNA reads TGTGCCAGTAGTATAGGGACAGGGGGCTGGCGGCCCCAGCATTTT. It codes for CASSIGTGGWRPQHF.

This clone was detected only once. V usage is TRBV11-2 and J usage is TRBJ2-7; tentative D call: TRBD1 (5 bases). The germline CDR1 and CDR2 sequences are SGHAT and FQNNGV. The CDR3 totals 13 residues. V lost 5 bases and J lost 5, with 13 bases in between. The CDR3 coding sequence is TGTGCCAGCAGCCCTTCTCTGACAGACGAGCAGTACTTC. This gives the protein CASSPSLTDEQYF.

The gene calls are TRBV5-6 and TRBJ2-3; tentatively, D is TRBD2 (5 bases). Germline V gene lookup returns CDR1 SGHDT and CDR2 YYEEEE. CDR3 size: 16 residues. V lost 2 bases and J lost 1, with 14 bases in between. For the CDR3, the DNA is TGTGCCAGCAGCTTCGGTTCCGGGGTACGCACAGATACGCAGTATTTT. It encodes CASSFGSGVRTDTQYF.

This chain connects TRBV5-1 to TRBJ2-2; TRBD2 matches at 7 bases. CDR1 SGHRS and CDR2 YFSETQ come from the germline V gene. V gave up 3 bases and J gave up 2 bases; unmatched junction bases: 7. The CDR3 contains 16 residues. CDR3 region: CASSSPERGNTGELFF. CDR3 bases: TGCGCCAGCAGCTCCCCTGAGCGGGGAAACACCGGGGAGCTGTTTTTT. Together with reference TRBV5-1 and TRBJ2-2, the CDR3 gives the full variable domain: KAGVTQTPRYLIKTRGQQVTLSCSPISGHRSVSWYQQTPGQGLQFLFEYFSETQRNKGNFPGRFSGRQFSNSRSEMNVSTLELGDSALYLCASSSPERGNTGELFFGEGSRLTVL.

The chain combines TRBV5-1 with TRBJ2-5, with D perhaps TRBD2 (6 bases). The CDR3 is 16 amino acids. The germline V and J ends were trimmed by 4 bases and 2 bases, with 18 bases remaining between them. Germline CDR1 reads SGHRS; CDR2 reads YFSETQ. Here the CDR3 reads CASSPRSGSKQETQYF. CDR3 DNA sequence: TGCGCCAGCAGCCCCCGAAGCGGGTCCAAACAAGAGACCCAGTACTTC.